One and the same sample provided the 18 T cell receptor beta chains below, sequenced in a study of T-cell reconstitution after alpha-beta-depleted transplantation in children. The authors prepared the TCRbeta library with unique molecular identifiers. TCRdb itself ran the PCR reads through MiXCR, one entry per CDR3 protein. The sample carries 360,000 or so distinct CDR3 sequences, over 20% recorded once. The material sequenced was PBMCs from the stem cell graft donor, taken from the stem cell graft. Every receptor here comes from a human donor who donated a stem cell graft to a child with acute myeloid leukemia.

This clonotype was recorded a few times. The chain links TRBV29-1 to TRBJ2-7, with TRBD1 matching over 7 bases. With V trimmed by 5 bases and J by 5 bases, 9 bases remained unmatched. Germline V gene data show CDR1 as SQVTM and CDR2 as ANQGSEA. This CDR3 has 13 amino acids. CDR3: CSVQTTGRNEQYF. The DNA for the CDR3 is TGCAGCGTTCAGACGACAGGGAGAAACGAGCAGTACTTC.

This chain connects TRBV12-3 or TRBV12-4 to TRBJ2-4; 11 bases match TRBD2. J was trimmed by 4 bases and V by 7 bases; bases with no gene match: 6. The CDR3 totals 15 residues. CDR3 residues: CASNPGLAVKNIQYF. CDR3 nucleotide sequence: TGTGCCAGCAACCCGGGACTAGCGGTGAAAAACATTCAGTACTTC.

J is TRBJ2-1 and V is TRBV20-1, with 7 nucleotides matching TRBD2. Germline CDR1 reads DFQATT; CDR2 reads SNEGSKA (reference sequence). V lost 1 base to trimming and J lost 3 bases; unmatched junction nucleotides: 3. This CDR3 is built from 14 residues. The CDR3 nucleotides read TGCAGTGCTAGAGCAGGACTAGACTACAATGAGCAGTTCTTC. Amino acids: CSARAGLDYNEQFF.

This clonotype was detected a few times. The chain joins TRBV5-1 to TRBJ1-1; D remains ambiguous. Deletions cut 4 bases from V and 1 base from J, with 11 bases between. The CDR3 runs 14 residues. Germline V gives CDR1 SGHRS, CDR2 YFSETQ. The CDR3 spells CASSPVGPNTEAFF. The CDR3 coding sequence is TGCGCCAGCAGCCCGGTCGGGCCGAACACTGAAGCTTTCTTT. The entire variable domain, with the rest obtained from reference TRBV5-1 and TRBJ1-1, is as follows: KAGVTQTPRYLIKTRGQQVTLSCSPISGHRSVSWYQQTPGQGLQFLFEYFSETQRNKGNFPGRFSGRQFSNSRSEMNVSTLELGDSALYLCASSPVGPNTEAFFGQGTRLTVV.

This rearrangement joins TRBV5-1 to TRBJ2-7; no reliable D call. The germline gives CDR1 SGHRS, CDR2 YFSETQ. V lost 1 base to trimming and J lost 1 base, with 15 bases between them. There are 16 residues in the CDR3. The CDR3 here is CASSLLGGEGSYEQYF. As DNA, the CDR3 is TGCGCCAGCAGCTTGCTGGGCGGCGAAGGTTCCTACGAGCAGTACTTC.

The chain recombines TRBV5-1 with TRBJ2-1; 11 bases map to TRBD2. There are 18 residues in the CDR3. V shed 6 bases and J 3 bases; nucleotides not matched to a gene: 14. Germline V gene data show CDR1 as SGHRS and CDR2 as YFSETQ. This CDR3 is CASTGGSGRASVYNEQFF. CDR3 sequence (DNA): TGCGCCAGCACCGGCGGTAGCGGGAGGGCGTCAGTCTACAATGAGCAGTTCTTC.

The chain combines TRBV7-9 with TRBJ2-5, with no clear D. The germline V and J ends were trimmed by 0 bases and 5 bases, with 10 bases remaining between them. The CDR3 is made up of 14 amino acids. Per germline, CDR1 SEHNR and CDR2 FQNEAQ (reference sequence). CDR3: CASSLAEPRETQYF. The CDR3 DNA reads TGTGCCAGCAGCTTAGCGGAACCTAGGGAGACCCAGTACTTC.

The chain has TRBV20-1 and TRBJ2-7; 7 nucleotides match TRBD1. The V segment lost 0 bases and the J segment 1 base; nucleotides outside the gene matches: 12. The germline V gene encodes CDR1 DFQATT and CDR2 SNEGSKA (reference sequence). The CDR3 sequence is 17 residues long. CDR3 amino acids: CSARDVQGRGVSYEQYF. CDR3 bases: TGCAGTGCTAGAGACGTACAGGGGAGAGGGGTATCCTACGAGCAGTACTTC.

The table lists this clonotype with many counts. The CDR3 DNA reads as TGTGCCAGCAGCTTAGCGGGTCCTGAGCAGTTCTTC. Residues: CASSLAGPEQFF. The chain joins TRBV7-9 to TRBJ2-1; D is undetermined. The CDR3 spans 12 residues. Germline-derived CDR1 and CDR2 are SEHNR and FQNEAQ (reference sequence). V lost 0 bases and J lost 9, with 6 bases in between.

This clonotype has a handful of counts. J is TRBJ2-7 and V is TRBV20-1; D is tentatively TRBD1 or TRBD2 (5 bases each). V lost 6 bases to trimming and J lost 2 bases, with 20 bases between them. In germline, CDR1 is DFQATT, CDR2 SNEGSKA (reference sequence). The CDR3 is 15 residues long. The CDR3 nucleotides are TGCAGTGCCCGACGGACCTCCGGGGCGGCCTACGAGCAGTACTTC. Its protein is CSARRTSGAAYEQYF.

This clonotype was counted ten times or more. The CDR3 reads CSVGVGGSNEQFF. The CDR3 nucleotides read TGCAGCGTTGGTGTGGGAGGAAGCAATGAGCAGTTCTTC. The chain employs TRBV29-1 and TRBJ2-1; D perhaps matches TRBD2 (6 bases). The ends were cut back, 4 bases at V and 6 bases at J, with 13 bases in the middle. Germline V gene data show CDR1 as SQVTM and CDR2 as ANQGSEA. The CDR3 has 13 amino acids.

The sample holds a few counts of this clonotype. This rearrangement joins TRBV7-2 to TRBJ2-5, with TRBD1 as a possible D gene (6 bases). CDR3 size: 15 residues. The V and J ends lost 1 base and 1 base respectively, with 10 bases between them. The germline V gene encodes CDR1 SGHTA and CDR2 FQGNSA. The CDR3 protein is CASSLEVQGQETQYF. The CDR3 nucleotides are TGTGCCAGCAGCTTAGAGGTACAGGGCCAAGAGACCCAGTACTTC.

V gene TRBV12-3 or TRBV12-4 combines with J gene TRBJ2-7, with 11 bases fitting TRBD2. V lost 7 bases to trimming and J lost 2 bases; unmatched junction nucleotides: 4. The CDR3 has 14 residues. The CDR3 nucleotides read TGTGCCAGCACCTCTAGCGGGAGGACCTACGAGCAGTACTTC. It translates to CASTSSGRTYEQYF.

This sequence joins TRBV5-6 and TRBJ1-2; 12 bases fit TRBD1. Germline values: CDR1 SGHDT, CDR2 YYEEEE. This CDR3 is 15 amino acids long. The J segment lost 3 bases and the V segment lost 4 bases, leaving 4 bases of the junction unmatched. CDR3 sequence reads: CASSPGTGGDYGYTF. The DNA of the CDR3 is TGTGCCAGCAGCCCCGGGACAGGGGGCGACTATGGCTACACCTTC.

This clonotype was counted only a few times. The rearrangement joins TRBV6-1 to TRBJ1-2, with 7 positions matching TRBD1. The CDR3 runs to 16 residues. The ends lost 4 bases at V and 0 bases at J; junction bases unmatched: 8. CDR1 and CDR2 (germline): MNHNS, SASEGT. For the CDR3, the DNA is TGTGCCAGCAGTGTCTCCAGGGGGGGAGCTAACTATGGCTACACCTTC. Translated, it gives CASSVSRGGANYGYTF.

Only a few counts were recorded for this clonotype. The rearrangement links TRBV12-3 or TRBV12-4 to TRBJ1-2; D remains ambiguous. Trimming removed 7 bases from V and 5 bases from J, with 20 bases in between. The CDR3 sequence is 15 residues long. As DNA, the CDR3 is TGTGCCAGCACCCCCACTGAACAGAGAAGATATGGCTACACCTTC. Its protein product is CASTPTEQRRYGYTF.

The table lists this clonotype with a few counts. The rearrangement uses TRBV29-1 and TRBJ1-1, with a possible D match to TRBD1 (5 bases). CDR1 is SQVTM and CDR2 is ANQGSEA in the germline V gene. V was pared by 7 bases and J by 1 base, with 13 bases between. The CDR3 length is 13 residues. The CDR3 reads CSAIRDGNTEAFF. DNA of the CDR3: TGCAGCGCGATCAGGGATGGGAACACTGAAGCTTTCTTT.

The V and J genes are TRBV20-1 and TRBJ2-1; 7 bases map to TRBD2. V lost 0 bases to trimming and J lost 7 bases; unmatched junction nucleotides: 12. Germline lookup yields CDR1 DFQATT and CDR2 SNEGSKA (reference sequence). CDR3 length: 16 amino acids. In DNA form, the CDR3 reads TGCAGTGCTAGAGACCCGATGCGGGAGACGAATAATGAGCAGTTCTTC. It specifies CSARDPMRETNNEQFF.